The clone carrying this TCR beta chain was counted at least ten times. The target antigen is unknown. The sample comes from a study of T-cell memory formation after mild COVID-19. V trimming: 4 bases; J trimming: 3 bases; junction bases outside the gene matches: 6. Germline CDR1 and CDR2: SGHRS and YFSETQ. This CDR3 is built from 15 residues. Study results and caveats: Some SARS-CoV-2-responding clones were already detected in memory before infection.

MiXCR, run by TCRdb on the 5' RACE reads, gives a single entry per CDR3 protein. The repertoire has 250,000 or so distinct CDR3 sequences, more than 8% of them found once; the top ten carry more than 20%. The sample comprised PBMCs or a T cell subset sorted from them (not recorded which). The rearrangement joins TRBV5-1 to TRBJ2-2, with 7 bases lining up with TRBD1. This receptor was obtained from a man aged 18 to 35 who had mild COVID-19 (a few samples of this study predate the infection). Cell type and time point are not known. This chain's CDR3 is CASSVGQVDTGELFF. CDR3 in DNA: TGCGCCAGCAGCGTAGGACAGGTGGACACCGGGGAGCTGTTTTTT.